Listed here are 10 T cell receptor beta chains from one sample, sequenced in a study of blood T cell repertoires in COVID-19. TCRdb keeps only in-frame clones here, not all; method: immunoSEQ multiplex PCR. The top ten hold approximately 2.4% of the sample, which has 250,000 to 300,000 clones, roughly 93% seen once. The source material was PBMCs or T cells enriched from blood (not recorded which). All receptors derive from a woman between 40 and 50 years old with acute COVID-19.

The chain employs TRBV18 and TRBJ1-2, with 8 bases that match TRBD1. Germline CDR1 reads KGHSH; CDR2 reads LQKENI. CDR3 length: 15 amino acids. The V segment lost 2 bases and the J segment 4 bases; nucleotides outside the gene matches: 6. The CDR3 loop is CASSPDVTGGYGYTF. Written as DNA, the CDR3 is TGTGCCAGCTCACCAGATGTAACAGGGGGCTATGGCTACACCTTC.

The V call is TRBV7-9, the J call TRBJ2-7, with 7 bases matching TRBD2. This CDR3 has 15 amino acids. V lost 2 bases to trimming and J lost 0 bases; unmatched junction nucleotides: 4. Germline V gene data show CDR1 as SEHNR and CDR2 as FQNEAQ (reference sequence). The CDR3 is CASSLSTSASYEQYF. DNA for the CDR3: TGTGCCAGCAGCTTATCAACTAGCGCCTCCTACGAGCAGTACTTC.

V usage is TRBV7-2 and J usage is TRBJ2-2, with 9 bases lining up with TRBD2. This CDR3 region has 14 residues. V lost 5 bases to trimming and J lost 7 bases; unmatched junction nucleotides: 5. Germline CDR1 is SGHTA and CDR2 is FQGNSA. CDR3 amino acids: CASSVSGSFGELFF. For the CDR3, the DNA is TGTGCCAGCAGCGTTAGCGGGAGTTTCGGGGAGCTGTTTTTT.

The genes are TRBV5-1 and TRBJ2-5; tentative D call: TRBD1 (5 bases). CDR1 is SGHRS and CDR2 is YFSETQ in the germline V gene. This CDR3 is built from 14 residues. Trimming removed 6 bases from V and 5 bases from J, with 17 bases in between. Here the CDR3 reads CASTRIGDFETQYF. For the CDR3, the DNA is TGCGCCAGCACACGAATAGGGGATTTCGAGACCCAGTACTTC.

The gene calls are TRBV28 and TRBJ2-3, with D perhaps matching TRBD2 (7 bases). Germline CDR1 MDHEN, CDR2 SYDVKM. Trimming pared 5 bases from V and 4 bases from J, leaving 22 bases between. The CDR3 covers 17 residues. The CDR3 sequence: CASSPLERGGGSDTQYF. CDR3 coding DNA: TGTGCCAGCAGTCCACTCGAGAGGGGGGGTGGTTCAGATACGCAGTATTTT. The full variable domain, completed using reference TRBV28 and TRBJ2-3, is DVKVTQSSRYLVKRTGEKVFLECVQDMDHENMFWYRQDPGLGLRLIYFSYDVKMKEKGDIPEGYSVSREKKERFSLILESASTNQTSMYLCASSPLERGGGSDTQYFGPGTRLTVL.

J is TRBJ2-1 and V is TRBV2; D is undetermined. Germline assignment: CDR1 SNHLY and CDR2 FYNNEI. The CDR3 spans 15 residues. V was pared by 4 bases and J by 2 bases, with 12 bases between. The CDR3 reads CASSVWAPTYNEQFF. As DNA, the CDR3 is TGTGCCAGCAGTGTCTGGGCCCCTACCTACAATGAGCAGTTCTTC.

This chain joins TRBV7-8 and TRBJ2-7; 10 bases align to TRBD2. Germline V gene sequence: CDR1 SGHVS, CDR2 FQNEAQ. The CDR3 runs to 15 residues. V gave up 1 base and J gave up 8 bases; unmatched junction bases: 8. The CDR3 loop reads CASSLEGLAGVQQYF. CDR3 DNA: TGTGCCAGCAGCTTAGAGGGCCTAGCGGGAGTTCAGCAGTACTTC.

J is TRBJ1-1 and V is TRBV5-6; a weak D match, TRBD1 (5 bases). V was cut by 4 bases and J by 4 bases, with 8 bases left in between. Germline V gene lookup returns CDR1 SGHDT and CDR2 YYEEEE. The CDR3 runs 12 residues. The CDR3 nucleotides read TGTGCCAGCAGCGACAGTCCCACTGAAGCTTTCTTT. Its protein product is CASSDSPTEAFF.

This chain connects TRBV3-1 (or the pseudogene TRBV3-2) to TRBJ2-1, with D possibly TRBD1 on 5 matching bases. Germline-derived CDR1 and CDR2 are LGHDT and YNNKEL (reference sequence). With 1 base removed from V and 3 bases from J, the gap between germline ends came to 10 bases. CDR3 length: 15 residues. The CDR3 region has the DNA TGTGCCAGCAGCCAAGGTGGGGCTATCTACAATGAGCAGTTCTTC. Residues: CASSQGGAIYNEQFF.

Only one count was recorded for this clone. The CDR3 DNA reads TGTGCCAGCAGCGTAACTAGCGGGAATTTTGAGACCCAGTACTTC. This gives the protein CASSVTSGNFETQYF. V usage is TRBV9 and J usage is TRBJ2-5, with 10 bases lining up with TRBD2. Germline-derived CDR1 and CDR2 are SGDLS and YYNGEE. Unmatched junction bases numbered 5, after V lost 1 base and J lost 5 bases. The CDR3 covers 15 residues.